Below, 11 T cell receptor beta chains from the same sample are listed, as sequenced in a study of long-term antiretroviral therapy in people with HIV. The libraries were made with immunoSEQ v3.0 at survey level. Profiled with immunoSEQ multiplex PCR; TCRdb holds only in-frame clones, not every one. The data show approximately 24,000 clones, around three quarters seen once. The specimen comprised unsorted PBMCs, sampled 2.1 years after starting antiretroviral therapy. All receptors derive from a man aged 25-45 years with HIV.

CDR3 nucleotide sequence: TGTGCCAGCAGTCCAGGGGGCGGCTATGGCTACACCTTC. Encoded protein: CASSPGGGYGYTF. This chain joins TRBV6-5 and TRBJ1-2; the match to TRBD1 covers 8 bases. The CDR3 length is 13 residues. V shed 5 bases and J 4 bases; nucleotides not matched to a gene: 3. CDR1 MNHEY and CDR2 SVGAGI come from the germline V gene.

The chain employs TRBV2 and TRBJ1-1; D remains ambiguous. V was cut by 6 bases and J by 3 bases, with 11 bases left in between. CDR3 length: 13 residues. Germline assignment: CDR1 SNHLY and CDR2 FYNNEI. CDR3 loop: CASRDRRYTEAFF. The CDR3 DNA reads TGTGCCAGCAGGGATAGAAGGTACACTGAAGCTTTCTTT.

The rearrangement links TRBV29-1 to TRBJ2-7, with D possibly being TRBD2 (5 bases). Germline V gene sequence: CDR1 SQVTM, CDR2 ANQGSEA. Trimming removed 7 bases from V and 1 base from J, with 17 bases in between. This CDR3 is 14 amino acids long. The CDR3 protein is CSALESGSSYEQYF. The CDR3 DNA is TGCAGCGCCCTCGAGTCGGGGTCTTCCTACGAGCAGTACTTC.

This clone was seen a few times. This chain links TRBV6-1 with TRBJ1-5; D call uncertain. The germline V gene has CDR1 MNHNS and CDR2 SASEGT. CDR3 length: 11 amino acids. In DNA, the CDR3 is TGTGCGGTCCGGAATAATCAGCCCCAGCATTTT. Protein: CAVRNNQPQHF.

The J gene is TRBJ2-7, the V gene TRBV21-1; TRBD2 was called by the table and not checked on the DNA. TRBV21-1 is given as a pseudogene. The CDR3 consists of 16 residues. In nucleotides, the CDR3 is TGTGCCAGCAGCAAAGACCCTCGACTACTTCCCTACGAGCAGTACTTC. It is translated as CASSKDPRLLPYEQYF.

This sequence joins TRBV7-9 and TRBJ2-2; tentative D call: TRBD2 (5 bases). Per the germline V gene, CDR1 is SEHNR and CDR2 is FQNEAQ (reference sequence). There are 14 residues in the CDR3. V was trimmed by 1 base and J by 7 bases, leaving 10 bases between them. The CDR3 DNA reads as TGTGCCAGCAGCTTAGGAGGGTTCGGCGGGGAGCTGTTTTTT. Protein sequence: CASSLGGFGGELFF.

The chain links TRBV30 to TRBJ1-5; no clear D gene. CDR3 length: 13 amino acids. Trimming shortened V by 1 base and J by 6 bases, and 10 bases separated the two germline ends. Looked up from germline, CDR1 is GTSNPN and CDR2 is SVGIG (reference sequence). The CDR3: CAWSGGYVQPQHF. In nucleotides, the CDR3 is TGTGCCTGGAGTGGTGGGTATGTTCAGCCCCAGCATTTT.

This clone was counted only a few times. The J gene is TRBJ2-7, the V gene TRBV29-1, with 8 bases aligning to TRBD2. The CDR3 loop spans 13 amino acids. Per the germline V gene, CDR1 is SQVTM and CDR2 is ANQGSEA. J gave up 2 bases and V 4 bases, and 4 bases lay outside the gene matches. CDR3 nucleotide sequence: TGCAGCGTTGCCGGGAGGGCCGCCTACGAGCAGTACTTC. Protein sequence: CSVAGRAAYEQYF.

The gene calls are TRBV5-1 and TRBJ2-4; 11 bases map to TRBD1. The CDR3 loop spans 17 amino acids. The junction had 8 bases not matched to a gene; V was cut back by 4 bases and J by 2 bases. Germline CDR1 and CDR2: SGHRS and YFSETQ. As DNA, the CDR3 is TGCGCCAGCAGCGACACCCGGGACAGGGGGTCCAAAAACATTCAGTACTTC. It is translated as CASSDTRDRGSKNIQYF.

The V call is TRBV6-6, the J call TRBJ2-2; D gene uncertain. The CDR3 length is 13 residues. V was trimmed by 2 bases and J by 4 bases, leaving 5 bases between them. From germline, CDR1 is MNHNY and CDR2 SVGAGI (reference sequence). CDR3 protein: CASSYAPTGELFF. The CDR3, as DNA: TGTGCCAGCAGTTACGCACCCACCGGGGAGCTGTTTTTT.

The J gene is TRBJ2-6, the V gene TRBV7-8, with D perhaps assigned TRBD1 or TRBD2 (5 bases each). V lost 3 bases and J 2 bases, leaving 8 bases between the germline ends. The CDR3 sequence is 15 residues long. The germline gives CDR1 SGHVS, CDR2 FQNEAQ. The CDR3 DNA reads as TGTGCCAGCAGCTTTAGGGGAGCTGGGGCCAACGTCCTGACTTTC. It translates to CASSFRGAGANVLTF. The entire variable domain, with the rest obtained from reference TRBV7-8 and TRBJ2-6, is as follows: GAGVSQSPRYKVAKRGQDVALRCDPISGHVSLFWYQQALGQGPEFLTYFQNEAQLDKSGLPSDRFFAERPEGSVSTLKIQRTQQEDSAVYLCASSFRGAGANVLTFGAGSRLTVL.